This T cell receptor (beta chain) is from a study of blood T cell repertoires in COVID-19. On the study more broadly: COVID-19 samples collected from the United States, Italy and Spain covered acute and convalescent phases.

Profiled with immunoSEQ multiplex PCR; TCRdb holds only in-frame clones, not every one. The sample has some 51,000 clones, around 90% seen once. Trimming cost V 4 bases and J 7 bases, with 14 bases left between them. Germline assignment: CDR1 LGHDT and CDR2 YNNKEL (reference sequence). This CDR3 has 15 residues. The sequence was collected from a middle-aged man with acute or convalescent COVID-19. The material sequenced was peripheral blood. The chain combines TRBV3-1 (or the pseudogene TRBV3-2) with TRBJ1-6; tentative D call: TRBD1 (6 bases). The CDR3 DNA sequence: TGTGCCAGCAGCCGAGAGGCTACAGGGAATTCACCCCTCCACTTT. This encodes CASSREATGNSPLHF.